This paragraph reports one TCR beta chain. What it binds is unknown. The sample comes from a study of shared clonotypes between healthy human individuals. Background on the study: Two female and a few male donors aged 18 to 49 were enrolled.

Germline values: CDR1 SGHTA, CDR2 FQGNSA. Trimming pared 3 bases from V and 4 bases from J, leaving 6 bases between. The CDR3 is 12 residues long. Over several immunoSEQ plates, each subset's genomic DNA was distributed in even portions. Profiled with immunoSEQ multiplex PCR; TCRdb holds only in-frame clones, not every one. The sample holds around 500,000 clones, approximately 84% seen once. Overall study results and limits: Clonotype sharing among donors, it was expected, would be affected by sequencing depth.

The clonotype was recovered from a middle-aged woman in good health. Some clones in this sample may be carry-over from other donors' samples. The sequenced sample was PBMCs. The chain combines TRBV7-2 with TRBJ1-1, with no clear D. The CDR3 reads CASSFLGTEAFF. The CDR3 DNA sequence: TGTGCCAGCAGCTTCTTAGGCACTGAAGCTTTCTTT.